The present entry profiles one T cell receptor (beta chain) with its context. The antigen remains undetermined. The germline CDR1 and CDR2 sequences are MDHEN and SYDVKM. Trimming left V 8 bases short and J 1 base short, with 8 bases between. The CDR3 spans 12 residues. This specimen comes from a study of shared clonotypes between healthy human individuals. Overall study results and limits: Collection of samples was limited to blood; tissue repertoires likely differ.

Sequencing was performed with immunoSEQ multiplex PCR; in TCRdb, only in-frame clones are kept and a portion is missing. The sample holds 2,100,000 or so clones; approximately 94% are singletons and the top ten take around 0.13%. The sequenced sample consisted of naive CD4+ T cells sorted from blood. Regarding subset: CD45RA+ positively selected. The sequence was collected from a man younger than 30 in good health. The rearrangement links TRBV28 to TRBJ1-2; unclear D gene. The CDR3 DNA follows: TGTGCCAGCGGGCGAAATAACTATGGCTACACCTTC. Amino acid sequence: CASGRNNYGYTF.